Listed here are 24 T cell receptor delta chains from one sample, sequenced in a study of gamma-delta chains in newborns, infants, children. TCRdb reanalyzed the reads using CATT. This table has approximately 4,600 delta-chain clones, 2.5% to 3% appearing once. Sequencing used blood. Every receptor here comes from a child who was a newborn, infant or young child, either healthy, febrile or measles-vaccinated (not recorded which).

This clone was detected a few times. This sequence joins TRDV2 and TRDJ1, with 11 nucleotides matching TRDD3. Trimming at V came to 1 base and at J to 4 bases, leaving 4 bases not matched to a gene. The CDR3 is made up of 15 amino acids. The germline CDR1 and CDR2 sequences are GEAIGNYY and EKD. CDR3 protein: CACDTGGYVGDKLIF. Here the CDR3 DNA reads TGTGCCTGTGACACTGGGGGATACGTTGGCGATAAACTCATCTTT.

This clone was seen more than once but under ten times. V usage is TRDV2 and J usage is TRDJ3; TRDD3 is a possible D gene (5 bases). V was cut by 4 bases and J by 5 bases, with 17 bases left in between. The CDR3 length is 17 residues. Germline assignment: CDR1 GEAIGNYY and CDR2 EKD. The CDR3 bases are TGTGCCTGTGATCCTCCCGGGGGTATACGGGACACCCGACAGATGTTTTTC. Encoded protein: CACDPPGGIRDTRQMFF.

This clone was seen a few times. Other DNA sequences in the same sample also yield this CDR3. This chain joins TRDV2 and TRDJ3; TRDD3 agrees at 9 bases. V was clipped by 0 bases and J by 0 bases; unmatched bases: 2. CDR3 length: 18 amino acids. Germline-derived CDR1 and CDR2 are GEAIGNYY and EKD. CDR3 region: CACDTGGYFSWDTRQMFF. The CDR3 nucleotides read TGTGCCTGTGACACCGGGGGATACTTCTCCTGGGACACCCGACAGATGTTTTTC.

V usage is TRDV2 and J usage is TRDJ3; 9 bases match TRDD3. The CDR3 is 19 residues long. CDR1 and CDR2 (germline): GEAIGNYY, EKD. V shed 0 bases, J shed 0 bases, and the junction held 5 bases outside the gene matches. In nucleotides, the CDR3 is TGTGCCTGTGACACCGCGGGGATACGGGGCTCCTGGGACACCCGACAGATGTTTTTC. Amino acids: CACDTAGIRGSWDTRQMFF.

CDR3 in amino acids: CACDTVIHGSWDTRQMFF. The CDR3 DNA sequence: TGTGCCTGTGACACGGTGATACACGGCTCCTGGGACACCCGACAGATGTTTTTC. The chain has TRDV2 and TRDJ3, with D tentatively TRDD3 (5 bases). The CDR3 is 18 residues long. V was shortened by 1 base and J by 0 bases, with 12 bases between the two germline ends. Germline lookup yields CDR1 GEAIGNYY and CDR2 EKD.

CDR3 DNA: TGTGCCTGTGACACCTGGGGGGGCGATAAACTCATCTTT. Protein: CACDTWGGDKLIF. The chain uses TRDV2 and TRDJ1, with D perhaps matching TRDD3 (6 bases). Trimming shortened V by 0 bases and J by 4 bases, and 8 bases separated the two germline ends. CDR1 and CDR2 from the germline V gene are GEAIGNYY and EKD. This CDR3 has 13 amino acids.

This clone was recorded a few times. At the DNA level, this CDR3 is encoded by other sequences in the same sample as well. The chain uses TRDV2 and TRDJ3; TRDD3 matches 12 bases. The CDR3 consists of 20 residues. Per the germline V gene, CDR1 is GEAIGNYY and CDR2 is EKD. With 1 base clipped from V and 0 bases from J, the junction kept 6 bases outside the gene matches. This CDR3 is CACDTAGGYASSWDTRQMFF. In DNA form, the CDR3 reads TGTGCCTGTGACACGGCTGGGGGATACGCGAGCTCCTGGGACACCCGACAGATGTTTTTC.

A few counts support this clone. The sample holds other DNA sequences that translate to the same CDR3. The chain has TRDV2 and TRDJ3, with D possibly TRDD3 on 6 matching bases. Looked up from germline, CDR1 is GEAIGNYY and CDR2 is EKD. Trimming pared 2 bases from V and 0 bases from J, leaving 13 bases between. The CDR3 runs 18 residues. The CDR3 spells CACDRVGVSSWDTRQMFF. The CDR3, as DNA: TGTGCCTGTGACAGAGTGGGGGTCAGCTCCTGGGACACCCGACAGATGTTTTTC.

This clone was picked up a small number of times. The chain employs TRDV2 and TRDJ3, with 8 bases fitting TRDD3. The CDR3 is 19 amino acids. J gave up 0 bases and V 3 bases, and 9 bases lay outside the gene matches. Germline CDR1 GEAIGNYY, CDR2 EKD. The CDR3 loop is CACDPTGGPRSWDTRQMFF. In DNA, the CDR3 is TGTGCCTGTGACCCGACTGGGGGCCCCCGCTCCTGGGACACCCGACAGATGTTTTTC.

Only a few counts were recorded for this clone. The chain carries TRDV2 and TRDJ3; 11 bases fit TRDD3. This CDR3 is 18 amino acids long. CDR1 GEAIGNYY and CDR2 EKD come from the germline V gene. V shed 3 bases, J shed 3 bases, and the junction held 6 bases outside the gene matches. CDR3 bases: TGTGCCTGTGACTCTTGGGGGATACGGAACTGGGACACCCGACAGATGTTTTTC. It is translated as CACDSWGIRNWDTRQMFF.

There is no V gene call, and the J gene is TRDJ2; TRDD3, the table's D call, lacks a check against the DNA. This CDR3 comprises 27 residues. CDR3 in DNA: TGTGCTCTTGGGGAACCCAACAAAAGTGATTTTACTGGGGGATATGCGCCCCCTCCCTTCTCGGTGGCTCAACTCTTCTTT. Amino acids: CALGEPNKSDFTGGYAPPPFSVAQLFF.

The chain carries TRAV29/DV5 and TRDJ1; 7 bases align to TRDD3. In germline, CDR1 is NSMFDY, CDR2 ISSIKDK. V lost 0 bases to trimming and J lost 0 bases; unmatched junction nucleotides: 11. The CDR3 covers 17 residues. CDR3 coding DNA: TGTGCAGCAAGCGTGGTCCCGGGGGATCCTTACACCGATAAACTCATCTTT. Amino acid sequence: CAASVVPGDPYTDKLIF.

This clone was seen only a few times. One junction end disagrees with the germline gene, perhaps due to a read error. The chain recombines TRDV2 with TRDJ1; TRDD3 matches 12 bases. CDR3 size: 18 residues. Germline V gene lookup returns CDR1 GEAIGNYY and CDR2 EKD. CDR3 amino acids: CACGTVWGIRLYTDKLIF. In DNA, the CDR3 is TGTGCCTGTGGCACCGTCTGGGGGATACGCTTGTACACCGATAAACTCATCTTT.

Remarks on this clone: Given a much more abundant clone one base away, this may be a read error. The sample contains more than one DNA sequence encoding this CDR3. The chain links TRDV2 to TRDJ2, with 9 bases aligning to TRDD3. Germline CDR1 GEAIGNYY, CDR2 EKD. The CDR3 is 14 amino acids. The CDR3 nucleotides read TGTGCCTGTGACATACTGGGGGAGACAGCACAGCTCTTCTTT. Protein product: CACDILGETAQLFF.

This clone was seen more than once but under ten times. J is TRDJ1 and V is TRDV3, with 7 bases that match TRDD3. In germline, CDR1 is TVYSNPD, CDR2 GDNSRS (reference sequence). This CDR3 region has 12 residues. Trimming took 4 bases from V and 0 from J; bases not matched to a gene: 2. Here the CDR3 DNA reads TGTGCCTATCTGGGGGACACCGATAAACTCATCTTT. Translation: CAYLGDTDKLIF.

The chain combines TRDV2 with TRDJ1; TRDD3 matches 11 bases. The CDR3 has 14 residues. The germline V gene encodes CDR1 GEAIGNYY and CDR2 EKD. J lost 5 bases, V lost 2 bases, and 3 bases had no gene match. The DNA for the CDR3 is TGTGCCTGTGACAAACTGGGGGATAGGGATAAACTCATCTTT. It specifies CACDKLGDRDKLIF.

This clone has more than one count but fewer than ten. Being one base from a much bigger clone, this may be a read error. The CDR3 protein is CACDTFLLGGSWDTRQMFF. In DNA form, the CDR3 reads TGTGCCTGTGACACCTTTCTACTGGGGGGCTCCTGGGACACCCGACAGATGTTTTTC. V gene TRDV2 combines with J gene TRDJ3; 8 nucleotides agree with TRDD3. Germline values: CDR1 GEAIGNYY, CDR2 EKD. This CDR3 has 19 amino acids. The J segment lost 0 bases and the V segment lost 0 bases, leaving 6 bases of the junction unmatched.

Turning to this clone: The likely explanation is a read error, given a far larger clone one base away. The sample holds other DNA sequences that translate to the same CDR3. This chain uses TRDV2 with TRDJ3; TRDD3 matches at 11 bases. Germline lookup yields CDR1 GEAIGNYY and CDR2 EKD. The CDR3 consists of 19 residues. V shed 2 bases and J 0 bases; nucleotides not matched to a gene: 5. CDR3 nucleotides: TGTGCCTGTGACAACGTACTGGGGGATAGCTCCTGGGACACCCGACAGATGTTTTTC. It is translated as CACDNVLGDSSWDTRQMFF.

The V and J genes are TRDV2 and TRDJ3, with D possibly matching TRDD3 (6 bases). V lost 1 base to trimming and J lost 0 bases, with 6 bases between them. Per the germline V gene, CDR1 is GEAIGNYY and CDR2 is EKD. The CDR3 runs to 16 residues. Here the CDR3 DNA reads TGTGCCTGTGACACGGGATACTCCTGGGACACCCGACAGATGTTTTTC. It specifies CACDTGYSWDTRQMFF.

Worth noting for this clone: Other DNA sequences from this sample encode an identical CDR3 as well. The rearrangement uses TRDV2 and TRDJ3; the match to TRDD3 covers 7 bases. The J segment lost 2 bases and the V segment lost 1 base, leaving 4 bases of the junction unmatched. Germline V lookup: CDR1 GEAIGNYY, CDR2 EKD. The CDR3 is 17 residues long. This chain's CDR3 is CACDTAGGPWDTRQMFF. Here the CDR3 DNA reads TGTGCCTGTGACACGGCTGGGGGCCCCTGGGACACCCGACAGATGTTTTTC.

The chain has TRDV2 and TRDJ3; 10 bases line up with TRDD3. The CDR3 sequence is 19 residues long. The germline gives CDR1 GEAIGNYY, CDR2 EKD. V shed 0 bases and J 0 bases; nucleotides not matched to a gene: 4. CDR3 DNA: TGTGCCTGTGACACCGTGGGGGATACAATCTCCTGGGACACCCGACAGATGTTTTTC. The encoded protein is CACDTVGDTISWDTRQMFF.

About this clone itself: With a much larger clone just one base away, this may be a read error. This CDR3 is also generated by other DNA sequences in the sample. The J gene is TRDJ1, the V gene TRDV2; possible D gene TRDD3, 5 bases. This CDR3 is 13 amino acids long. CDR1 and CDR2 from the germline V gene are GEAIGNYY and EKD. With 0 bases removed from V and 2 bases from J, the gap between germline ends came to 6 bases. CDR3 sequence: CACDTWDTDKLIF. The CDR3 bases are TGTGCCTGTGACACCTGGGATACCGATAAACTCATCTTT.

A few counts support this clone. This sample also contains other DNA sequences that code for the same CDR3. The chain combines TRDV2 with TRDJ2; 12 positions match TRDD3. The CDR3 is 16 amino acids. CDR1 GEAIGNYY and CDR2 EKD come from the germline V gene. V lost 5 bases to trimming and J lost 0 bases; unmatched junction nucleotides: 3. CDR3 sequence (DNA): TGTGCCTGTGTACTGGGGGATACCCCTTTGACAGCACAACTCTTCTTT. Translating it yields CACVLGDTPLTAQLFF.

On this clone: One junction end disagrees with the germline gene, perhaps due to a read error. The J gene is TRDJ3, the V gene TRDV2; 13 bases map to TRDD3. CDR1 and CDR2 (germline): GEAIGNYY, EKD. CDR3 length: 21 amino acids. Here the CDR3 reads CASDTATGGYGSSWDTRQMFF. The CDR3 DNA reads TGTGCCTCTGACACCGCGACTGGGGGATACGGGAGCTCCTGGGACACCCGACAGATGTTTTTC.